The 4 T cell receptor beta chains below were found in one sample sequenced in a study of naive and memory T cell subsets. Two oligonucleotides, mixed equimolar, formed the beta constant-region primer covering TRBC1 and TRBC2. The ligated cDNA underwent four PCR rounds using SP2 and nested alpha and beta constant-region primers. TCRdb re-derived calls from the UMI-ligation and nested PCR reads in MiXCR, one entry per CDR3 protein. The repertoire includes approximately 150,000 distinct CDR3 sequences, approximately 22% of them detected once, and 0.085% to 0.11% sits in the top ten. Study-level findings and limits: Naive repertoires, especially CD8, held a few larger clonotypes, possibly memory cells re-expressing CD45RA.

Antigen specificity for these receptors is unknown. Sequenced material: naive CD4+ T cells from blood. These receptors came from a human donor in good health.

This clonotype appeared a few times. J is TRBJ1-1 and V is TRBV29-1; the D gene is possibly TRBD1 (6 bases). Trimming removed 6 bases from V and 5 bases from J, with 13 bases in between. CDR3 length: 12 amino acids. Germline V lookup: CDR1 SQVTM, CDR2 ANQGSEA. CDR3 residues: CSVLQGRTEAFF. CDR3 coding DNA: TGCAGCGTCCTACAGGGTAGGACTGAAGCTTTCTTT.

This clonotype was recorded many times. This chain joins TRBV29-1 and TRBJ2-5; tentative D call: TRBD1 (5 bases). The CDR3 runs to 14 residues. Deletions cut 6 bases from V and 2 bases from J, with 16 bases between. Germline CDR1 SQVTM, CDR2 ANQGSEA. In DNA, the CDR3 is TGCAGCGTAATAGGGGTTAGCCGTCAAGAGACCCAGTACTTC. It translates to CSVIGVSRQETQYF.

This clonotype was seen repeatedly, ten times or more. J is TRBJ1-3 and V is TRBV18; weak D call: TRBD1 (6 bases). CDR1 is KGHSH, CDR2 LQKENI, per germline. The CDR3 totals 14 residues. The V end lost 4 bases, the J end lost 2 bases, and 9 bases lay between the germline ends. CDR3 region: CASSQGTTGNTIYF. The CDR3 bases are TGTGCCAGCTCACAGGGGACAACTGGAAACACCATATATTTT.

The chain has TRBV5-1 and TRBJ2-2; D is undetermined. This CDR3 has 15 amino acids. Germline values: CDR1 SGHRS, CDR2 YFSETQ. The V end was cut by 0 bases, the J end by 6 bases, with 12 bases between. The DNA of the CDR3 is TGCGCCAGCAGCTTGGCTGGGAAATCTTCCGGGGAGCTGTTTTTT. Translated, it gives CASSLAGKSSGELFF.